This TCR beta chain derives from a study of T cell changes during pregnancy in multiple sclerosis. V was pared by 4 bases and J by 1 base, with 17 bases between. This CDR3 has 18 residues. Germline CDR1 and CDR2: LGHNA and YSLEER. TCRdb keeps only in-frame clones here, not all; method: immunoSEQ multiplex PCR. The sample yields about 62,000 clones, about 88% seen once. This clone occurred once. This receptor was identified in a female donor with multiple sclerosis, enrolled in a pregnancy study. The chain employs TRBV4-3 and TRBJ2-6; weak D call: TRBD1 (6 bases). The sample here was peripheral blood, taken in the first trimester of pregnancy. CDR3 sequence reads: CASSPQGTPSSGANVLTF. The CDR3 nucleotides read TGCGCCAGCAGCCCCCAAGGGACACCGAGTTCTGGGGCCAACGTCCTGACTTTC.